This T cell receptor beta chain came from a study of T cells after yellow fever vaccination. V lost 7 bases and J lost 2; bases outside the gene matches: 5. This CDR3 contains 13 residues. CDR1 is SGHRS and CDR2 is YFSETQ in the germline V gene. This clonotype was picked up many times. Its matching antigen is unknown. Study-level findings and limits: Shared CD4/CD8 clonotypes were a small share, likely from convergent recombination.

Production of TCR cDNA was by 5'RACE template switching, which also added a universal primer site and UMIs. TCRdb reprocessed the 5' RACE reads via MiXCR and lists one record per CDR3 protein. This sample has approximately 250,000 distinct CDR3 sequences, with more than 3.5% found just once. The gene calls are TRBV5-1 and TRBJ2-5; 7 positions match TRBD2. This sample comprised PBMCs, obtained 15 days after the yellow fever booster vaccination. The receptor comes from a man aged 18 to 30 who received the YFV17D yellow fever vaccine. CDR3 region: CASGAGSQETQYF. DNA for the CDR3: TGCGCCAGCGGAGCGGGGTCTCAAGAGACCCAGTACTTC.